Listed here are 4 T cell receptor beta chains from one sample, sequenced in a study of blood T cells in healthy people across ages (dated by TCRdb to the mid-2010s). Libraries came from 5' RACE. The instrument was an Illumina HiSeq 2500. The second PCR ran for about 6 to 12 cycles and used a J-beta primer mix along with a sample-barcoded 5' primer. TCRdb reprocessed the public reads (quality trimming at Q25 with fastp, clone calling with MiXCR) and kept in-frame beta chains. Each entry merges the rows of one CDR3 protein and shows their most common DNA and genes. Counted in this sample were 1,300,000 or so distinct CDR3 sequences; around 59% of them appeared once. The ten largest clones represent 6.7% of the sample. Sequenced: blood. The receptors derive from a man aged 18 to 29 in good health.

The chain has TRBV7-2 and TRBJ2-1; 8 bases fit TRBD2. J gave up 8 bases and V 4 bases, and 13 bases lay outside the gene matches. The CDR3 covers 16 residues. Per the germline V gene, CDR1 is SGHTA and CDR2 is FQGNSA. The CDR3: CASSSQPGLELDEQFF. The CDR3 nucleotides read TGTGCCAGCAGCTCCCAACCGGGACTAGAGCTCGATGAGCAGTTCTTC.

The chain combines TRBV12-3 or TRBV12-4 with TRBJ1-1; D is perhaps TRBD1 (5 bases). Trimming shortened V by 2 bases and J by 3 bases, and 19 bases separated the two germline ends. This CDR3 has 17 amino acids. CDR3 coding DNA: TGTGCCAGCAGTTTACGCCCTCGGGGGTTAGGGTACACTGAAGCTTTCTTT. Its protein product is CASSLRPRGLGYTEAFF.

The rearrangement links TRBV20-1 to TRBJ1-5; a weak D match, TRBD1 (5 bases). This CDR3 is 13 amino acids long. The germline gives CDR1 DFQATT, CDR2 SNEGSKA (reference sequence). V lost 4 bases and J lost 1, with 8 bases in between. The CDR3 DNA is TGCAGTGCTAAGGCAGGGAGCAATCAGCCCCAGCATTTT. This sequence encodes CSAKAGSNQPQHF.

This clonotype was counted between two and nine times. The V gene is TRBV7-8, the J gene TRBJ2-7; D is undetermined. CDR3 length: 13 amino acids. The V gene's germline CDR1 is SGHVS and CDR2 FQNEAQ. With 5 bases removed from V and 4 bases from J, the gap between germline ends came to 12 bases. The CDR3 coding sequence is TGTGCCAGCAGCGTATCAGTGGGATACGAGCAGTACTTC. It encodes CASSVSVGYEQYF.